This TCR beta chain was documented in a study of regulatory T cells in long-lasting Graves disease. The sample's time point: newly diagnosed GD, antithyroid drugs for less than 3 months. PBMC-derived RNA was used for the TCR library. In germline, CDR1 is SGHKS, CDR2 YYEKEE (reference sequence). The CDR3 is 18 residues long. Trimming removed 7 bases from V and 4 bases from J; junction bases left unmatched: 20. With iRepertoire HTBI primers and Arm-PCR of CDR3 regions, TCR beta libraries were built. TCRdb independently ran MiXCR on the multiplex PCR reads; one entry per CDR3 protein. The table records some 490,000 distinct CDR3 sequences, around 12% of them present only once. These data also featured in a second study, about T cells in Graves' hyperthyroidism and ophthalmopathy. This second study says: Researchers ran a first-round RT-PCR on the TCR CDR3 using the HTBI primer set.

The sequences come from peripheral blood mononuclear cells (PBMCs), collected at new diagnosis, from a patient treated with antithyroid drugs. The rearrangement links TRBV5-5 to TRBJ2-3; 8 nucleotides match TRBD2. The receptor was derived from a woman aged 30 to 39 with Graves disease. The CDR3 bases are TGTGCCAGCCGGGGGGGGCAAAAGGGAGGGGCCGTCGCAGATACGCAGTATTTT. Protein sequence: CASRGGQKGGAVADTQYF.